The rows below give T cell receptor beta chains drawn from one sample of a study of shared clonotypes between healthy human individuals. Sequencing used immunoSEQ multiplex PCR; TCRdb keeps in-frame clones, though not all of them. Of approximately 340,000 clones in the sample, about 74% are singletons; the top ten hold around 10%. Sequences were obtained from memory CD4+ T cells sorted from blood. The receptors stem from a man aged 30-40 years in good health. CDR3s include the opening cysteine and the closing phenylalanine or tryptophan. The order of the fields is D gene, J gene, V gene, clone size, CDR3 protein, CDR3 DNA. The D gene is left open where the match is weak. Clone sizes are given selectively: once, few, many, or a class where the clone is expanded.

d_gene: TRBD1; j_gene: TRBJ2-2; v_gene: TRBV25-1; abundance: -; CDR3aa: CASYDRDRGIYGELFF; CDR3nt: TGTGCCAGCTATGACCGGGACAGGGGAATTTACGGGGAGCTGTTTTTT
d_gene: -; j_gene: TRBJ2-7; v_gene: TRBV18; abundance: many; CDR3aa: CASSPRQEWEQYF; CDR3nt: TGTGCCAGCTCACCCAGACAGGAGTGGGAGCAGTACTTC
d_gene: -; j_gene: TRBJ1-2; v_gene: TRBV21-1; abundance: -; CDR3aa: CASYFGDRKHYGYTF; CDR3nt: TGTGCCAGCTATTTTGGAGACAGAAAGCACTATGGCTACACCTTC
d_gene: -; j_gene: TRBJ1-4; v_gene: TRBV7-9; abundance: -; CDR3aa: CASSLVSQGNEKLFF; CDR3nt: TGTGCCAGCAGCTTAGTGTCCCAAGGGAATGAAAAACTGTTTTTT
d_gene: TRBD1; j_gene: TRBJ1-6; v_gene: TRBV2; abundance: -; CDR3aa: CASNRDRGYNSPLHF; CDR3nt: TGTGCCAGCAACCGGGACAGGGGCTATAATTCACCCCTCCACTTT
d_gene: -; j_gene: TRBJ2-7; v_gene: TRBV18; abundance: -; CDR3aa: CASSPKQGYEQYF; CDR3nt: TGTGCCAGCTCACCGAAACAGGGTTACGAGCAGTACTTC
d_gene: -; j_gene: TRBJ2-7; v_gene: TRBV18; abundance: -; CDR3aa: CASSPLPGGEQYF; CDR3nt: TGTGCCAGCTCACCTCTCCCAGGCGGCGAGCAGTACTTC
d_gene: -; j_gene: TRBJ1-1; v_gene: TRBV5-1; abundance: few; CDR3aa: CASSLGGLAGTEAFF; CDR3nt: TGCGCCAGCAGCTTGGGCGGACTTGCCGGGACTGAAGCTTTCTTT
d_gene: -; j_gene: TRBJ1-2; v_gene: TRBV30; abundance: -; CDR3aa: CAWDRGYGYTF; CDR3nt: TGTGCCTGGGACCGGGGCTATGGCTACACCTTC
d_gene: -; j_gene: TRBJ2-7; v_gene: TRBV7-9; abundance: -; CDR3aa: CASSFSSGYEQYF; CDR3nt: TGTGCCAGCAGCTTTAGTAGCGGCTACGAGCAGTACTTC
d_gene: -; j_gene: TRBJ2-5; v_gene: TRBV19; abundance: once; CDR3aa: CASSIPGKTQYF; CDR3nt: TGTGCCAGTAGTATCCCTGGGAAGACCCAGTACTTC
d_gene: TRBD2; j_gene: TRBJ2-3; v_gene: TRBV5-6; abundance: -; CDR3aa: CASSSLAGLAFNTDTQYF; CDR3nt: TGTGCCAGCAGCTCCCTGGCCGGACTAGCGTTTAACACAGATACGCAGTATTTT
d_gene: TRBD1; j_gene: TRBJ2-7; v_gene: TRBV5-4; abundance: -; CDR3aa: CASSPGTGEREQYF; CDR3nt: TGTGCCAGCAGCCCCGGGACAGGGGAGAGGGAGCAGTACTTC
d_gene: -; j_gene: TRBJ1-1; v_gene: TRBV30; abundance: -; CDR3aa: CAWSDATEAFF; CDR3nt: TGTGCCTGGAGTGATGCCACTGAAGCTTTCTTT
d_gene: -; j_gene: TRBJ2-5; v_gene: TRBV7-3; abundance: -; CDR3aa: CASSFDRQETQYF; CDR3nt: TGTGCCAGCAGCTTCGACAGACAAGAGACCCAGTACTTC
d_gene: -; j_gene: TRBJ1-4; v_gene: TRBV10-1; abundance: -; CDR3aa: CASTGSVLATNEKLFF; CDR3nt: TGCGCCAGCACGGGATCCGTCCTTGCAACTAATGAAAAACTGTTTTTT
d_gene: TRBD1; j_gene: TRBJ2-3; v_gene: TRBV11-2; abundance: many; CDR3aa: CASSSGQGPVGADTQYF; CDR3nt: TGTGCCAGCAGCTCGGGACAGGGTCCGGTTGGGGCGGATACGCAGTATTTT
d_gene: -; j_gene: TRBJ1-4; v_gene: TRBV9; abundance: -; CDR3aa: CASSPGVGLPSEKLFF; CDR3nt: TGTGCCAGCAGCCCAGGGGTCGGATTGCCCTCTGAAAAACTGTTTTTT
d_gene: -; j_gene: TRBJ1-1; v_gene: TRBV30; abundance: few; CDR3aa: CAWKYPGETEAFF; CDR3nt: TGTGCCTGGAAGTATCCAGGGGAGACTGAAGCTTTCTTT
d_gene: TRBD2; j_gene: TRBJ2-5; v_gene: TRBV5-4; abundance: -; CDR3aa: CASRVGTSGRAGETQYF; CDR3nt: TGTGCCAGCAGGGTCGGGACTAGCGGGAGGGCCGGGGAGACCCAGTACTTC
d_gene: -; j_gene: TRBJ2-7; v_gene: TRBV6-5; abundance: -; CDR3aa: CASSYVQGPYEQYF; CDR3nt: TGTGCCAGCAGTTACGTCCAGGGTCCCTACGAGCAGTACTTC
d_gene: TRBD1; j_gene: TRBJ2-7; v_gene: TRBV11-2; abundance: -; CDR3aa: CASSRTGPTYEQYF; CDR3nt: TGTGCCAGCAGCCGGACAGGGCCTACCTACGAGCAGTACTTC
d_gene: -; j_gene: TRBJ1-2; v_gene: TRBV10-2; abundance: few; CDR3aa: CASRGRANYGYTF; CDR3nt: TGCGCCAGCAGGGGACGAGCTAACTATGGCTACACCTTC
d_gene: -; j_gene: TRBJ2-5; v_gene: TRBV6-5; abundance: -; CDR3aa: CASSQRRETQYF; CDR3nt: TGTGCCAGCAGCCAGAGGCGGGAGACCCAGTACTTC
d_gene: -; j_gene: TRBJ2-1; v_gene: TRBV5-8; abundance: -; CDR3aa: CASSRRQTYNEQFF; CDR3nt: TGTGCCAGCAGCCGCCGACAGACCTACAATGAGCAGTTCTTC
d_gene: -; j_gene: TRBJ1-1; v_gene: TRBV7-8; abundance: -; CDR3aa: CASSLLQGRLGAFF; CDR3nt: TGTGCCAGCAGCTTATTGCAGGGGCGCCTTGGAGCTTTCTTT
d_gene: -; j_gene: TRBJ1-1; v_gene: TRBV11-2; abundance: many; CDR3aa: CASSLKGNTEAFF; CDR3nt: TGTGCCAGCAGCTTGAAGGGGAACACTGAAGCTTTCTTT
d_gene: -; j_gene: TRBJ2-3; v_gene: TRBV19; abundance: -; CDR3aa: CASSITPTDTQYF; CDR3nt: TGTGCCAGTAGTATAACTCCGACAGATACGCAGTATTTT
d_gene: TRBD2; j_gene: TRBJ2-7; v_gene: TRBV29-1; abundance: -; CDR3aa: CSGRGVAGAEQYF; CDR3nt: TGCAGCGGGCGAGGTGTAGCGGGAGCCGAGCAGTACTTC